This record looks at one TCR beta chain sequence and its context. What it recognizes is unknown. These data are taken from a study of PD-1 blockade in classical Hodgkin lymphoma. Across the whole study: Patients in the cohort were put on intravenous nivolumab, 3 mg/kg every 2 weeks. Study-level findings and limits: By C4D1, diversity of CD4+ TCRs had risen significantly, whereas that of CD8+ TCRs had not.

Profiling relied on immunoSEQ multiplex PCR, and the TCRdb table lists in-frame clones only, not all of them. The data hold 80,000 to 100,000 clones, with roughly 92% observed a single time. In every patient, relapse followed autologous stem cell transplantation, while exposure to brentuximab vedotin differed. The material was peripheral blood mononuclear cells (PBMCs), obtained at baseline. The clonotype originates from a human donor with classical Hodgkin lymphoma.

This CDR3 reads CASSLGGRPAYGYTF. CDR3 nucleotides: TGTGCCAGCAGCTTAGGGGGCAGGCCGGCGTATGGCTACACCTTC. The V and J genes are TRBV28 and TRBJ1-2; TRBD1 aligns across 7 bases. The CDR3 consists of 15 residues. The junction had 12 bases not matched to a gene; V was cut back by 6 bases and J by 5 bases. Germline lookup yields CDR1 MDHEN and CDR2 SYDVKM.